These 18 T cell receptor beta chains were all obtained from the same sample, sequenced in a study of a mutant IDH1 vaccine in newly diagnosed glioma. As to time point: baseline, week 1 (first vaccination visit). As to treatment: pre-vaccination baseline after standard-of-care therapy. Clones were read by immunoSEQ multiplex PCR, and TCRdb kept only the in-frame ones, dropping some. The sample records tens of thousands of clones, roughly 78% being singletons. The specimen was PBMCs, collected from a glioma patient treated with radiotherapy, temozolomide or both. These receptors came from a man between 35 and 55 years old with glioma. Some clones in this sample may be carry-over from other donors' samples.

The chain links TRBV2 to TRBJ2-2; TRBD2 matches 7 bases. The V segment lost 7 bases and the J segment 6 bases; nucleotides outside the gene matches: 11. This CDR3 spans 15 amino acids. The germline V gene has CDR1 SNHLY and CDR2 FYNNEI. The CDR3: CASNSGPEGPGELFF. The CDR3 DNA is TGTGCCAGCAATAGCGGGCCAGAGGGACCCGGGGAGCTGTTTTTT.

The table lists this clone with a few counts. The chain employs TRBV5-1 and TRBJ1-1; a possible D gene is TRBD1 (5 bases). V shed 4 bases and J shed 5 bases, with 15 bases lying between them. The germline V gene has CDR1 SGHRS and CDR2 YFSETQ. The length of the CDR3 is 14 residues. The CDR3 here is CASSTPPGGTEAFF. The CDR3 region has the DNA TGCGCCAGCAGCACCCCCCCCGGGGGGACTGAAGCTTTCTTT.

This chain joins TRBV4-1 and TRBJ2-5; tentative D call: TRBD2 (6 bases). CDR3 size: 14 residues. Deletions cut 3 bases from V and 2 bases from J, with 10 bases between. Germline V gene data show CDR1 as MGHRA and CDR2 as YSYEKL. The CDR3 reads CASSQGRGQETQYF. The DNA of the CDR3 is TGCGCCAGCAGCCAGGGCCGGGGGCAAGAGACCCAGTACTTC.

This chain links TRBV28 with TRBJ1-2; D uncertain. This CDR3 contains 13 residues. Trimming removed 6 bases at V and 0 bases at J, with 8 bases between. The germline gives CDR1 MDHEN, CDR2 SYDVKM. CDR3 bases: TGTGCCAGCAGGGTGGGAGCTAACTATGGCTACACCTTC. This encodes CASRVGANYGYTF.

The chain couples TRBV6-6 to TRBJ1-3, with 7 bases lining up with TRBD1. The ends lost 5 bases at V and 0 bases at J; junction bases unmatched: 4. CDR1 MNHNY and CDR2 SVGAGI come from the germline V gene (reference sequence). The CDR3 runs to 15 residues. The CDR3 is CASSSDRVSGNTIYF. In DNA, the CDR3 is TGTGCCAGCAGTAGCGACAGGGTCTCTGGAAACACCATATATTTT.

The sample holds one count of this clone. This rearrangement joins TRBV6-6 to TRBJ1-5, with TRBD1 matching 7 bases. The germline V gene has CDR1 MNHNY and CDR2 SVGAGI (reference sequence). J was trimmed by 5 bases and V by 8 bases; bases with no gene match: 12. The CDR3 contains 15 residues. CDR3 in amino acids: CASVVTGLGDQPQHF. The CDR3 DNA reads as TGTGCCAGCGTCGTGACAGGGCTGGGGGATCAGCCCCAGCATTTT.

A single count supports this clone. The chain couples TRBV19 to TRBJ2-2; D gene ambiguous. The CDR3 is 14 amino acids. With 6 bases removed from V and 3 bases from J, the gap between germline ends came to 11 bases. From germline, CDR1 is LNHDA and CDR2 SQIVND (reference sequence). The CDR3 DNA follows: TGTGCCAGTAGGGGAACCCTGGACACCGGGGAGCTGTTTTTT. Its protein is CASRGTLDTGELFF.

The J gene is TRBJ2-3, the V gene TRBV5-4; 9 bases fit TRBD1. The J segment lost 5 bases and the V segment lost 7 bases, leaving 8 bases of the junction unmatched. The CDR3 sequence is 14 residues long. CDR1 is SGHNT and CDR2 is YYREEE in the germline V gene (reference sequence). CDR3 nucleotide sequence: TGTGCCAGCCAAACAGGGGGCGCTAAAGATACGCAGTATTTT. The encoded protein is CASQTGGAKDTQYF.

The chain couples TRBV7-2 to TRBJ1-1; 7 nucleotides match TRBD1. Per germline, CDR1 SGHTA and CDR2 FQGNSA. The junction had 7 bases not matched to a gene; V was cut back by 5 bases and J by 1 base. CDR3 length equals 15 residues. The CDR3: CASSQRGTANTEAFF. CDR3 coding DNA: TGTGCCAGCAGCCAGAGGGGGACAGCGAACACTGAAGCTTTCTTT.

The chain links TRBV5-4 to TRBJ2-6, with a tentative D call TRBD1 (5 bases). V gave up 4 bases and J gave up 1 base, with 6 bases separating them. Germline V gives CDR1 SGHNT, CDR2 YYREEE (reference sequence). The CDR3 has 14 residues. The CDR3 DNA follows: TGTGCCAGCAGCCGGACATCTGGGGCCAACGTCCTGACTTTC. Amino acid sequence: CASSRTSGANVLTF.

The genes are TRBV18 and TRBJ1-1; the D gene is possibly TRBD1 (5 bases). V was shortened by 0 bases and J by 10 bases, with 18 bases between the two germline ends. Germline CDR1 and CDR2: KGHSH and LQKENI. The CDR3 contains 15 residues. CDR3 region: CASSPPEGLLLAAFF. The CDR3 region has the DNA TGTGCCAGCTCACCACCCGAGGGACTTCTCCTAGCAGCTTTCTTT.

This chain connects TRBV5-1 to TRBJ1-5; the D is unclear. Trimming took off 0 bases at V and 5 bases at J, with 6 bases between the two ends. This CDR3 comprises 13 residues. The germline V gene has CDR1 SGHRS and CDR2 YFSETQ. The CDR3 sequence: CASSLGPDQPQHF. The CDR3 DNA follows: TGCGCCAGCAGCTTGGGGCCCGATCAGCCCCAGCATTTT.

This rearrangement joins TRBV6-1 to TRBJ2-5, with no clear D. The CDR3 runs to 13 residues. CDR1 MNHNS and CDR2 SASEGT come from the germline V gene. Trimming stripped 4 bases from V and 2 bases from J, with 8 bases between. In DNA, the CDR3 is TGTGCCAGCAGTGTGAGCCGGCAAGAGACCCAGTACTTC. Translation gives CASSVSRQETQYF.

The chain combines TRBV2 with TRBJ1-5, with a tentative D call TRBD1 (5 bases). This CDR3 is 14 amino acids long. Germline CDR1 reads SNHLY; CDR2 reads FYNNEI. The V and J ends lost 5 bases and 9 bases respectively, with 17 bases between them. The CDR3 here is CASSKQGPVGPQHF. The DNA of the CDR3 is TGTGCCAGCAGTAAGCAGGGTCCCGTGGGGCCCCAGCATTTT.

V is TRBV19 and J is TRBJ1-1; the D is unclear. Germline CDR1 reads LNHDA; CDR2 reads SQIVND (reference sequence). The germline V and J ends were trimmed by 1 base and 1 base, with 7 bases remaining between them. The CDR3 has 14 residues. CDR3 region: CASSIGPSNTEAFF. In DNA, the CDR3 is TGTGCCAGTAGTATAGGGCCGTCGAACACTGAAGCTTTCTTT.

The chain combines TRBV30 with TRBJ2-7; D possibly uses TRBD1 or TRBD2 (5 bases each). The CDR3 sequence is 11 residues long. Germline-derived CDR1 and CDR2 are GTSNPN and SVGIG (reference sequence). V dropped 7 bases and J dropped 4 bases, with 11 bases sitting between them. CDR3 amino acids: CAYLRGYEQYF. The CDR3 DNA sequence: TGTGCCTATCTGAGGGGTTACGAGCAGTACTTC.

This chain joins TRBV7-9 and TRBJ1-1, with 7 nucleotides matching TRBD1. V lost 7 bases, J lost 6 bases, and 8 bases stayed unmatched. Germline V CDR1 and CDR2: SEHNR, FQNEAQ (reference sequence). The CDR3 has 13 residues. The DNA of the CDR3 is TGTGCCAGCATCACAACAGGGGACGCTGAAGCTTTCTTT. Protein product: CASITTGDAEAFF.

V usage is TRBV30 and J usage is TRBJ2-6; D possibly uses TRBD1 or TRBD2 (5 bases each). Trimming pared 2 bases from V and 2 bases from J, leaving 13 bases between. This CDR3 is 16 amino acids long. The germline V gene has CDR1 GTSNPN and CDR2 SVGIG (reference sequence). The CDR3 bases are TGTGCCTGGAGTATGAGGGGTCCGGCTGGGGCCAACGTCCTGACTTTC. Translated, it gives CAWSMRGPAGANVLTF.